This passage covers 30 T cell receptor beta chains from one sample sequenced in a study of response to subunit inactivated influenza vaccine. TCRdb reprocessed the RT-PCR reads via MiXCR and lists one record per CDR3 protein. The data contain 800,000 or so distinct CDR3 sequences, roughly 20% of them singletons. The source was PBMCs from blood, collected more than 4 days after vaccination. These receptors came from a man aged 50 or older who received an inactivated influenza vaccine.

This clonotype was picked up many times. CDR3 nucleotides: TGCAGCGTGGAAAATCCGGGACTAGCATACAATGAGCAGTTCTTC. Protein: CSVENPGLAYNEQFF. V is TRBV29-1 and J is TRBJ2-1; 9 nucleotides agree with TRBD2. The CDR3 is 15 amino acids. V shed 6 bases and J 4 bases; nucleotides not matched to a gene: 10. Germline CDR1 and CDR2: SQVTM and ANQGSEA.

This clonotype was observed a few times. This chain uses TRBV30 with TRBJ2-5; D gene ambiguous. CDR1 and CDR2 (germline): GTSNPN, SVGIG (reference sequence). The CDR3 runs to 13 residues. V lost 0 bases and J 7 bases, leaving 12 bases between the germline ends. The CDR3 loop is CAWSVRSLGTQYF. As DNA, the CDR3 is TGTGCCTGGAGTGTACGATCCCTCGGGACCCAGTACTTC.

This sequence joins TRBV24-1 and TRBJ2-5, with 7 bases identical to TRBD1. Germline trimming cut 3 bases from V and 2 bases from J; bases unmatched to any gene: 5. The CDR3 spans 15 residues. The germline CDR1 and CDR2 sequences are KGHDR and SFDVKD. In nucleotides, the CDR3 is TGTGCCACCAGTGATGTTCCAGGGGGACAAGAGACCCAGTACTTC. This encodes CATSDVPGGQETQYF.

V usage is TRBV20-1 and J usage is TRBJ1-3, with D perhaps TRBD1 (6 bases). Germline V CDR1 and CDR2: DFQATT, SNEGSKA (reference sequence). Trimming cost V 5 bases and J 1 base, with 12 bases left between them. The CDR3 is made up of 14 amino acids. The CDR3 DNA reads TGCAGTGCTGGGCTACAGGGTTCTGGAAACACCATATATTTT. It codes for CSAGLQGSGNTIYF.

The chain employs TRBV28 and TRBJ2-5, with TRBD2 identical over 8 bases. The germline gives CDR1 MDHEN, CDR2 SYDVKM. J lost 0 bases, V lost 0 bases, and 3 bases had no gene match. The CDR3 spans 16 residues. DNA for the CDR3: TGTGCCAGCAGTTTATGGTGGCGGGAGGACCAAGAGACCCAGTACTTC. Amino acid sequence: CASSLWWREDQETQYF.

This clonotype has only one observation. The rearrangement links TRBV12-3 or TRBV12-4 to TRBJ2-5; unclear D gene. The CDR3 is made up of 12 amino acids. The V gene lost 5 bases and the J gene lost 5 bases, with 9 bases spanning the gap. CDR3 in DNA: TGTGCCAGCAGTAACCTATTGGAGACCCAGTACTTC. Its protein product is CASSNLLETQYF.

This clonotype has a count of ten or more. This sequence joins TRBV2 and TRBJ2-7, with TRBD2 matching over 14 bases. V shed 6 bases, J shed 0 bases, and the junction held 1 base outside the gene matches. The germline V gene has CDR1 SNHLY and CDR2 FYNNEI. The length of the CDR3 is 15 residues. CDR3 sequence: CASRGTSGSSYEQYF. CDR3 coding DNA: TGTGCCAGCAGAGGGACTAGCGGGAGCTCCTACGAGCAGTACTTC.

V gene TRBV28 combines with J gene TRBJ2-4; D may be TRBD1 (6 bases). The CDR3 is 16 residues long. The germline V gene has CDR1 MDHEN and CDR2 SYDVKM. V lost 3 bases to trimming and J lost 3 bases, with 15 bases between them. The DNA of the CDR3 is TGTGCCAGCAGTTTTGGGGACCGAGGGGGCAAAAACATTCAGTACTTC. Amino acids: CASSFGDRGGKNIQYF. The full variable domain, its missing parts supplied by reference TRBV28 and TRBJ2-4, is DVKVTQSSRYLVKRTGEKVFLECVQDMDHENMFWYRQDPGLGLRLIYFSYDVKMKEKGDIPEGYSVSREKKERFSLILESASTNQTSMYLCASSFGDRGGKNIQYFGAGTRLSVL.

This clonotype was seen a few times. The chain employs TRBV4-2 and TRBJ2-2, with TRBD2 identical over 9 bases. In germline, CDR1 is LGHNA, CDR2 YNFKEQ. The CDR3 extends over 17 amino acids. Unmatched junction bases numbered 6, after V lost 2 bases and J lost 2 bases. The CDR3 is CASSQRSGGRNTGELFF. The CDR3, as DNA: TGTGCCAGCAGCCAAAGGAGCGGGGGGCGTAACACCGGGGAGCTGTTTTTT.

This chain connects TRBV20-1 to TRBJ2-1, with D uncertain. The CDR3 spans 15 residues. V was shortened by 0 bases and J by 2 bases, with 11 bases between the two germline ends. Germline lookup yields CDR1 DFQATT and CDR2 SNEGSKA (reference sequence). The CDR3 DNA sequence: TGCAGTGCTAGAGACCGCATGACGGCCTACAATGAGCAGTTCTTC. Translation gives CSARDRMTAYNEQFF.

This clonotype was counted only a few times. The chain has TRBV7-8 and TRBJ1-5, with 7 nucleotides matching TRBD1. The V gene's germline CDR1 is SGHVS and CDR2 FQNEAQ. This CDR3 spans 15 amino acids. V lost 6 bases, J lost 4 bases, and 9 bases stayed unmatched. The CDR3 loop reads CASSRRDRGNQPQHF. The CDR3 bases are TGTGCCAGCAGTCGCCGGGACAGAGGGAATCAGCCCCAGCATTTT.

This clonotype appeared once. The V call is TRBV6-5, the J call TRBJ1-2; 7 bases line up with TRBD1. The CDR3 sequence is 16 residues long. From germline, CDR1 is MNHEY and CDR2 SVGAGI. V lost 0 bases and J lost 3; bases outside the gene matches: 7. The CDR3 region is CASSYSQGGKDYGYTF. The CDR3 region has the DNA TGTGCCAGCAGTTACTCTCAGGGGGGGAAAGACTATGGCTACACCTTC.

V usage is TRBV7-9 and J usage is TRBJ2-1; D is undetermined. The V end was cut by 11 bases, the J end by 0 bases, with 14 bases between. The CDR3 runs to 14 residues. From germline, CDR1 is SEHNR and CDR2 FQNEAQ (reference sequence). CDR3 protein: CALYGVPSYNEQFF. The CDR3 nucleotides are TGTGCCTTATATGGGGTGCCCTCCTACAATGAGCAGTTCTTC.

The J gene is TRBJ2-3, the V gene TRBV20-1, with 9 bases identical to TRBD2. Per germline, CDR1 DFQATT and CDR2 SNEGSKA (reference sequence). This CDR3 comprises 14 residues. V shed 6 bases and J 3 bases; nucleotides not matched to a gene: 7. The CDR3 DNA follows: TGCAGTGCCCGTAGCGGGAGCTTTACAGATACGCAGTATTTT. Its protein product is CSARSGSFTDTQYF.

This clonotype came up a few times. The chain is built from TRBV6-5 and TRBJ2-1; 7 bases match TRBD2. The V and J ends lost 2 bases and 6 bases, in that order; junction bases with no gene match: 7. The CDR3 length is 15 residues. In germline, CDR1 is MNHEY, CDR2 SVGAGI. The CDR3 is CASSYSTSAFNEQFF. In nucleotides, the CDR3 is TGTGCCAGCAGTTACAGTACTAGCGCGTTCAATGAGCAGTTCTTC.

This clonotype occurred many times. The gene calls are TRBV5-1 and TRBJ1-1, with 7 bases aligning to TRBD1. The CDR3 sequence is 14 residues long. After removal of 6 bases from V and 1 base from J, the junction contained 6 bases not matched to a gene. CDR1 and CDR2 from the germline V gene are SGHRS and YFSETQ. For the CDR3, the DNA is TGCGCCAGCATCAGGGACAGCAAGAACACTGAAGCTTTCTTT. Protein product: CASIRDSKNTEAFF.

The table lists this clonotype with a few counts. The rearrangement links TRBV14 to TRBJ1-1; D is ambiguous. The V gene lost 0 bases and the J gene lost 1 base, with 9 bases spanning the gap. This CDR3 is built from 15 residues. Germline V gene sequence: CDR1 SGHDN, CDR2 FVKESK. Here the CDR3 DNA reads TGTGCCAGCAGCCAAGACTGGTTTGGGAACACTGAAGCTTTCTTT. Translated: CASSQDWFGNTEAFF.

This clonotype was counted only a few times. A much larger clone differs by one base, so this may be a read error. DNA of the CDR3: TGTGCCAGCAAAAAACAAGGACAGGCGCTGGATGGGCAGTTCTTC. Its protein is CASKKQGQALDGQFF. The V and J genes are TRBV6-1 and TRBJ2-1; 7 bases align to TRBD1. Germline trimming cut 7 bases from V and 12 bases from J; bases unmatched to any gene: 18. The CDR3 spans 15 residues. Germline V lookup: CDR1 MNHNS, CDR2 SASEGT.

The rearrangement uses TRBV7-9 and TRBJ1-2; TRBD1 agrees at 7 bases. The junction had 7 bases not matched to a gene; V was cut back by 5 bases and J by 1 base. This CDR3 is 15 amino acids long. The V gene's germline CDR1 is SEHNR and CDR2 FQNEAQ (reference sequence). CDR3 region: CASSPGGLSNYGYTF. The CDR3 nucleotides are TGTGCCAGCAGCCCAGGGGGATTAAGTAACTATGGCTACACCTTC.

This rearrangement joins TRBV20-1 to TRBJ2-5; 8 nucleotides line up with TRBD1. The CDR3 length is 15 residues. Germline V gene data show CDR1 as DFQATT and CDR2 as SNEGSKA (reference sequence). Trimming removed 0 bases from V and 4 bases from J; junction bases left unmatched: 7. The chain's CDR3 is CSARDPRRGPETQYF. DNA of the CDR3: TGCAGTGCTAGAGATCCGCGCAGGGGGCCAGAGACCCAGTACTTC.

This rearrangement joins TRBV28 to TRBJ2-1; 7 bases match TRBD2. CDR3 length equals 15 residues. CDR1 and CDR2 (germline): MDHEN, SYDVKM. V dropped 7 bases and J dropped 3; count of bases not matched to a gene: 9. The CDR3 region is CASTLGGRSYNEQFF. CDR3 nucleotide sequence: TGTGCCAGCACCTTGGGAGGGAGAAGCTACAATGAGCAGTTCTTC.

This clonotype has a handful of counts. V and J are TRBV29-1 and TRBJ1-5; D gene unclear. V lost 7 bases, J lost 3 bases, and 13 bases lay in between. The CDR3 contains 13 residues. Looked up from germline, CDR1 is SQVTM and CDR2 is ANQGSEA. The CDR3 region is CSAQWANNQPQHF. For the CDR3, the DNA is TGCAGCGCCCAGTGGGCCAACAATCAGCCCCAGCATTTT.

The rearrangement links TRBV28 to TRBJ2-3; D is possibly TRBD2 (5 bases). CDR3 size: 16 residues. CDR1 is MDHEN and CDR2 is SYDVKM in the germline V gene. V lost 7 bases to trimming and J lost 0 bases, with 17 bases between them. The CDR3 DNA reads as TGTGCCAGCAAAAATTTGGGCGGGCCTAGCACAGATACGCAGTATTTT. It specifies CASKNLGGPSTDTQYF.

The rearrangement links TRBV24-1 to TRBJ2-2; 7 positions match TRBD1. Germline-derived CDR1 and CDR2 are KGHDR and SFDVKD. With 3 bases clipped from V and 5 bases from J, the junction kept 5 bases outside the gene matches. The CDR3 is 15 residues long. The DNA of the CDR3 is TGTGCCACCAGTGATACGGGACAGCGGACCGGGGAGCTGTTTTTT. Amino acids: CATSDTGQRTGELFF.

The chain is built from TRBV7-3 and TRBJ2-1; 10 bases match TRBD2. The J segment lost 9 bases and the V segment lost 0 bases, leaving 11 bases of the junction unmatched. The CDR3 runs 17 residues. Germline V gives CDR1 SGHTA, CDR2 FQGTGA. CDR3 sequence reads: CASSLTPSLAGVGEQFF. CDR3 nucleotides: TGTGCCAGCAGCTTAACCCCTAGTCTAGCGGGAGTTGGTGAGCAGTTCTTC. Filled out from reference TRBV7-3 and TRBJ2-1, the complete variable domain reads GAGVSQTPSNKVTEKGKYVELRCDPISGHTALYWYRQSLGQGPEFLIYFQGTGAADDSGLPNDRFFAVRPEGSVSTLKIQRTERGDSAVYLCASSLTPSLAGVGEQFFGPGTRLTVL.

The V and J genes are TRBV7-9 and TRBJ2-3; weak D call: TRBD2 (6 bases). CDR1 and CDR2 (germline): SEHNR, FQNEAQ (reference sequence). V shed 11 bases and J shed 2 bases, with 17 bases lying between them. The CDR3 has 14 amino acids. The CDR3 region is CAVDGGTNTDTQYF. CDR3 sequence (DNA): TGTGCCGTGGACGGGGGAACAAACACAGATACGCAGTATTTT.

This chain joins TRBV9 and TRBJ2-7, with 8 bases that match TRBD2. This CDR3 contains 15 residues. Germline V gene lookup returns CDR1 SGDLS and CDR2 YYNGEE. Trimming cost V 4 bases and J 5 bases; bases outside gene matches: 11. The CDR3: CASSPGGRATDEQYF. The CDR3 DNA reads TGTGCCAGCAGCCCGGGGGGGAGGGCTACTGACGAGCAGTACTTC.

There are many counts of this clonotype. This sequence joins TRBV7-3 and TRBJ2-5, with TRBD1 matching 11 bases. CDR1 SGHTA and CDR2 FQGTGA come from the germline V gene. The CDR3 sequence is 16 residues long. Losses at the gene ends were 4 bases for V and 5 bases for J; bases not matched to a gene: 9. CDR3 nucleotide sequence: TGTGCCAGCAGCTCAAAGGGGACAGGGGGTTCGGAGACCCAGTACTTC. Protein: CASSSKGTGGSETQYF.

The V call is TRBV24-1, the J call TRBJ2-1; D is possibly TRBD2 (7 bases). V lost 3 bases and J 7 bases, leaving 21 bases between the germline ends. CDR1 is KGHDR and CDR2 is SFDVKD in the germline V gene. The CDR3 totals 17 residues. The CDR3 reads CATSDPVGGGTVNEQFF. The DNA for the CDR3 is TGTGCCACCAGTGATCCGGTAGGGGGGGGGACGGTGAATGAGCAGTTCTTC.

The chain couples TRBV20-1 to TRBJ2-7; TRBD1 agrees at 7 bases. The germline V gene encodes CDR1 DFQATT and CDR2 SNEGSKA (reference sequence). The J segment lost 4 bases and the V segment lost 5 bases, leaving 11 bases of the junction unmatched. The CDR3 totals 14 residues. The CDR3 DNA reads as TGCAGTGCTGGGAAGACAGGGCTAATTTACGAGCAGTACTTC. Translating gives CSAGKTGLIYEQYF.